This T cell receptor (beta chain) emerged from a study of CD8 T cells in ankylosing spondylitis. General study points: Both synovial fluid and blood in reactive arthritis had previously been reported to carry some motif variants. Researchers reportedly found disease-linked clones significantly enriched in matched ankylosing spondylitis synovial fluid. It appeared that ankylosing spondylitis blood was characterized by a TCR beta motif of fewer than 10 highly homologous variants.

This clonotype was seen a few times. Its antigen is still unknown. The CDR3 is 14 residues long. Per the germline V gene, CDR1 is DFQATT and CDR2 is SNEGSKA (reference sequence). With 8 bases clipped from V and 12 bases from J, the junction kept 15 bases outside the gene matches. TCRdb re-analysed the 5' RACE reads in MiXCR, keeping a single row per CDR3 protein. The sample yields 300,000 to 350,000 distinct CDR3 sequences, more than 20% seen once. The TCR sequence derives from a female donor with ankylosing spondylitis or in good health (not recorded which). Sequencing was done on a sample of blood, either unsorted or a sorted T cell fraction (not recorded which). The chain joins TRBV20-1 to TRBJ2-1; 11 nucleotides match TRBD2. CDR3 sequence (DNA): TGCAGTCTCAGCCGGCTAGCGGGAGGCTGGGGGCAGTTCTTC. As protein: CSLSRLAGGWGQFF.